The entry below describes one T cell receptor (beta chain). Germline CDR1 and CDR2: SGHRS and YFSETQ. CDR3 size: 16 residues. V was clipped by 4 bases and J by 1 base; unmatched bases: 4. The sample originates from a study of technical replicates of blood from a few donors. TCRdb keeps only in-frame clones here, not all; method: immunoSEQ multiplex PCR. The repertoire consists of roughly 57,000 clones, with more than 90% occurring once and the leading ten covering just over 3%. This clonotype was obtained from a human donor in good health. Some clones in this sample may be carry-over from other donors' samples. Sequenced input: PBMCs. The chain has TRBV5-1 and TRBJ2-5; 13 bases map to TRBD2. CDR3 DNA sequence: TGCGCCAGCAGCCCGGGACTAGCGGGGATCCAAGAGACCCAGTACTTC. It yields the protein CASSPGLAGIQETQYF.